The T cell receptor (beta chain) described here comes from a study of tumor-infiltrating lymphocytes in oesophageal squamous cell carcinoma. TCRdb passed the PCR reads through MiXCR, listing each CDR3 protein once. The sample lists 15,000 to 20,000 distinct CDR3 sequences; around 50% were seen once. The CDR3 runs 17 residues. Germline values: CDR1 MNHNS, CDR2 SASEGT. Trimming shortened V by 3 bases and J by 2 bases, and 18 bases separated the two germline ends. In its sample, this clonotype was seen many times. The gene calls are TRBV6-1 and TRBJ2-3; D gene uncertain. The sequenced material came from esophageal tumor tissue. The receptor was isolated from a male donor with esophageal squamous cell carcinoma. The CDR3 sequence: CASSDRGGGDLTDTQYF. CDR3 in DNA: TGTGCCAGCAGTGATAGAGGCGGCGGAGACCTCACAGATACGCAGTATTTT.